Following are 2 T cell receptor beta chains from one sample sequenced in a study of cytomegalovirus exposure and HLA in healthy donors (dated by TCRdb to 2017 to 2019). Libraries were constructed by the immunoSEQ multiplex PCR assay. A mixture of 60 forward primers for TCR Vbeta segments and 13 reverse primers for TCR Jbeta segments was used in the multiplex PCR. TCRdb stores this immuneACCESS table with in-frame sequences only. Part of the clones is absent; in the studies checked, under half of the shortfall reflects unresolved V genes, and no reason is known for the rest. Across this sample there are 90,000 to 110,000 clones, with about 80% seen only once. The ten largest account for 2% to 2.5% of the sample. Sequenced sample: PBMCs. These receptors were collected from a man in his thirties or forties in good health and CMV-seronegative.

This rearrangement joins TRBV7-2 to TRBJ1-1, with D maybe TRBD1 (6 bases). The V gene lost 5 bases and the J gene lost 2 bases, with 9 bases spanning the gap. Looked up from germline, CDR1 is SGHTA and CDR2 is FQGNSA. The length of the CDR3 is 13 residues. CDR3 sequence: CASSIQGNTEAFF. CDR3 nucleotide sequence: TGTGCCAGCAGCATACAGGGAAACACTGAAGCTTTCTTT.

The V gene is TRBV13, the J gene TRBJ2-7, with 7 bases lining up with TRBD2. V shed 2 bases and J 5 bases; nucleotides not matched to a gene: 6. CDR1 is PRHDT, CDR2 FYEKMQ, per germline (reference sequence). The CDR3 has 14 amino acids. DNA for the CDR3: TGTGCCAGCAGCTTAATCGGGAGGATGGACGAGCAGTACTTC. Amino acid sequence: CASSLIGRMDEQYF.